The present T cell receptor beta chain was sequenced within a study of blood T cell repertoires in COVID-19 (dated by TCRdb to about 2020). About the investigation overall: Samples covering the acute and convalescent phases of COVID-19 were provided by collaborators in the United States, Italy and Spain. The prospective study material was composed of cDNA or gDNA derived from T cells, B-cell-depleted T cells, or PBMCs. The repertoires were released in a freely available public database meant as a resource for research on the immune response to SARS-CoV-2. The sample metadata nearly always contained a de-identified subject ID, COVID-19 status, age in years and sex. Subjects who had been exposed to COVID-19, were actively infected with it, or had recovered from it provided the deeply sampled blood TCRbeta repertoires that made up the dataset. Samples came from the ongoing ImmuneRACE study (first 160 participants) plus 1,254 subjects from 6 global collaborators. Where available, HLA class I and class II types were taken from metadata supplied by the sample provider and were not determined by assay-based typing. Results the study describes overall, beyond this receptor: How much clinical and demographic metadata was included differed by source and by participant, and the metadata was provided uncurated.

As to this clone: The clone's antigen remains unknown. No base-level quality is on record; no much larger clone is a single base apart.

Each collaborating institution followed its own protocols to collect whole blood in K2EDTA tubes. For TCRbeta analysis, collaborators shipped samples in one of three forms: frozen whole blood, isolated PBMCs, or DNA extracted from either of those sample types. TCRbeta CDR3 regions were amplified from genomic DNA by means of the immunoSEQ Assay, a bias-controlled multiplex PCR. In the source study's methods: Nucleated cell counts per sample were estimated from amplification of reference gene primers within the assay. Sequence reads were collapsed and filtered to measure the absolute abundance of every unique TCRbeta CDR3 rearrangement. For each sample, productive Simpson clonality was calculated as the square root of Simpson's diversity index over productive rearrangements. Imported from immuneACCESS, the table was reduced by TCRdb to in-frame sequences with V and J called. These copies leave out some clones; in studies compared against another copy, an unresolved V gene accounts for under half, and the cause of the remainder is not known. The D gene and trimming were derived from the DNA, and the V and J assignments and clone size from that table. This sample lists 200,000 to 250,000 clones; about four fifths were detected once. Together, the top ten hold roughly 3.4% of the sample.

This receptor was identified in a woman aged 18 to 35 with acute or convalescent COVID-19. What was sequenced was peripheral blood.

This receptor has the CDR3 CASSPSYNEQFF. The bases are TGCGCCAGCAGCCCGTCCTACAATGAGCAGTTCTTC. This receptor chain uses TRBV4-1 and TRBJ2-1, with no confidently assigned D gene. Per the germline V gene, MGHRA is the CDR1 and YSYEKL is the CDR2. The CDR3 sequence holds 12 residues, the cysteine and phenylalanine included. Only CDR3 DNA is held: 36 bases, read in frame from base 1. V was cut back by 4 bases and J by 1 base, leaving a gap of 2 bases between them.